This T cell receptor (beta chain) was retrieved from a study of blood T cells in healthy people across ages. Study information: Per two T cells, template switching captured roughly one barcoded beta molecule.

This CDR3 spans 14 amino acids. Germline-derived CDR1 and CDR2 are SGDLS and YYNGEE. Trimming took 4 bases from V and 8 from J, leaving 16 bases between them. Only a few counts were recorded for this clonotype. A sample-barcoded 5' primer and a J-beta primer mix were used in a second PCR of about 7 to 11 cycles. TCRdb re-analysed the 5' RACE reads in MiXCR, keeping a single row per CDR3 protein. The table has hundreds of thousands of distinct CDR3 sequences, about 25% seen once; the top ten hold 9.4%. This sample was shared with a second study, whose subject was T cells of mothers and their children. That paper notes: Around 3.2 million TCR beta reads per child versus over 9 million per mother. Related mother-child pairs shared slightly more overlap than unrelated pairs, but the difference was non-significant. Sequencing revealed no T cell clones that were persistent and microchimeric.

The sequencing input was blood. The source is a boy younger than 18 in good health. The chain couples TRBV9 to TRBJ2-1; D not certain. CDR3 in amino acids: CASSLEHFPHEQFF. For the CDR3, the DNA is TGTGCCAGCAGCCTGGAGCACTTCCCACATGAGCAGTTCTTC.